This T cell receptor beta chain was sequenced in a study of siplizumab effects on memory and regulatory T cells. Study-level findings and limits: For mappable alloreactive CD4+ clones, the mean Treg-derived fraction was approximately 69% with siplizumab and 25% to 30% in controls.

Sequenced by immunoSEQ multiplex PCR; TCRdb stores in-frame clones only, minus some. The table includes some 81,000 clones, approximately 95% detected once. The length of the CDR3 is 15 residues. V lost 4 bases, J lost 2 bases, and 8 bases stayed unmatched. CDR1 WSHSY and CDR2 SAAADI come from the germline V gene. Note on this clone: Its specificity is not known.

The V call is TRBV10-2, the J call TRBJ2-7, with TRBD2 matching over 7 bases. The source of this sequence is a human donor in good health. The material sequenced was CD8+ T cells sorted from blood. The CDR3 reads CASSVTRESTYEQYF. The CDR3, as DNA: TGCGCCAGCAGTGTGACGCGGGAGTCCACCTACGAGCAGTACTTC.